This paragraph covers one T cell receptor (beta chain) sequence. Its antigen remains unknown. These data are taken from a study of cytomegalovirus exposure and HLA in healthy donors. Each donor was nominally healthy when sampled (though unrecorded immune exposures were likely). The PCR was carried out with 60 Vbeta primers and 13 Jbeta primers. Method: immunoSEQ multiplex PCR; TCRdb's copy keeps in-frame clones and lacks some. The sample lists fewer than 110,000 clones; about 70% were seen once. General study results and limits: The authors later found TCR association rates varying by HLA locus, with DRB1 most and HLA-C fewest.

V was clipped by 4 bases and J by 4 bases; unmatched bases: 8. The CDR3 extends over 15 amino acids. The germline V gene encodes CDR1 SGHRS and CDR2 YFSETQ. Sequenced input: PBMCs. The genes are TRBV5-1 and TRBJ2-1; 7 bases line up with TRBD1. This TCR came from a middle-aged woman in good health and CMV-seronegative. The CDR3 DNA reads as TGCGCCAGCAGCCCCCGGGACAGTGCATACAATGAGCAGTTCTTC. Its protein product is CASSPRDSAYNEQFF.